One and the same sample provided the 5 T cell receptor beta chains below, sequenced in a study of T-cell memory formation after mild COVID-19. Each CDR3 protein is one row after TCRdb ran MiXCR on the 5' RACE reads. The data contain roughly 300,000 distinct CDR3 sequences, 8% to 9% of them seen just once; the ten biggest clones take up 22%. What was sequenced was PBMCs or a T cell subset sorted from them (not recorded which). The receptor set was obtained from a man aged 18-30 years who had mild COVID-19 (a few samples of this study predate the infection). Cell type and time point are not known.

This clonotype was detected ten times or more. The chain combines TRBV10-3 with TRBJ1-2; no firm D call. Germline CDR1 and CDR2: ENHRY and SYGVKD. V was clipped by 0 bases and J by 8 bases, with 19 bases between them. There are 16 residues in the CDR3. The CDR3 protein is CAISESPENIIGGYTF. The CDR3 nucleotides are TGTGCCATCAGTGAGTCGCCAGAAAATATCATAGGGGGCTACACCTTC.

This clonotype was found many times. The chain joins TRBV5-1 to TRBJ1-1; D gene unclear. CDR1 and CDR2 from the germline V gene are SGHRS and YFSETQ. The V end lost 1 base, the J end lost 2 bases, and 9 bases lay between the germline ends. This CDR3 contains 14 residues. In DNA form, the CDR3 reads TGCGCCAGCAGCTTGTTGGGGAGTAACACTGAAGCTTTCTTT. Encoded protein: CASSLLGSNTEAFF.

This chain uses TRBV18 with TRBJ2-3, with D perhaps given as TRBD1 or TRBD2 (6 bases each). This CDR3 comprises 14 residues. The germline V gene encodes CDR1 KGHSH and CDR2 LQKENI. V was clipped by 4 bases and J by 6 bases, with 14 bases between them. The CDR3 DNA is TGTGCCAGCTCACTACTCCGGGGGCGGGATACGCAGTATTTT. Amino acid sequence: CASSLLRGRDTQYF.

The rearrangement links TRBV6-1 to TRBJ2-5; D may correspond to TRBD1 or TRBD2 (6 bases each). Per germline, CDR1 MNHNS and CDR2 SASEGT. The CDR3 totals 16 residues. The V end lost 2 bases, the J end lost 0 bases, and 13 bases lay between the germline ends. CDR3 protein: CASSERGDWYQETQYF. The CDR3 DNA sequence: TGTGCCAGCAGTGAAAGGGGGGACTGGTACCAAGAGACCCAGTACTTC.

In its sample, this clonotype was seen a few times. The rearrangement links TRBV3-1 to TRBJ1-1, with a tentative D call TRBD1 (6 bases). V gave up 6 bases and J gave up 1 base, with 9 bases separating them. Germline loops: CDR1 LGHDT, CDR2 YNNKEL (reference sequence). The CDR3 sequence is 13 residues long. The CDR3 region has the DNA TGTGCCAGCAGGTCACAGGGGAACACTGAAGCTTTCTTT. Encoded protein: CASRSQGNTEAFF.